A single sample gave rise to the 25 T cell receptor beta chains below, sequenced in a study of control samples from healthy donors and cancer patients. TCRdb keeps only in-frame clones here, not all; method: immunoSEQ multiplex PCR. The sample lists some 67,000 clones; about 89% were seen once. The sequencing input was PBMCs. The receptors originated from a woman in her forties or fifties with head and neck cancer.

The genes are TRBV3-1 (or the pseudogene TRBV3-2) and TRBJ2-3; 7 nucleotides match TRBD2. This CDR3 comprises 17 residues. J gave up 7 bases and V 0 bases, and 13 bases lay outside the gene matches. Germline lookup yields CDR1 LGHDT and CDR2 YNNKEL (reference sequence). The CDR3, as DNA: TGTGCCAGCAGCCAAGAGCACTCCGGGGGGAAATTAAATACGCAGTATTTT. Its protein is CASSQEHSGGKLNTQYF.

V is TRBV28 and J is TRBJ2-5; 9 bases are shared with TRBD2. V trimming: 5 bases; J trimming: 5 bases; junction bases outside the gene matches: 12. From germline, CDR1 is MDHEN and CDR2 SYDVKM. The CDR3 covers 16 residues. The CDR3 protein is CASSTPRAGGRETQYF. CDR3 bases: TGTGCCAGCAGTACCCCCCGAGCGGGGGGCAGGGAGACCCAGTACTTC.

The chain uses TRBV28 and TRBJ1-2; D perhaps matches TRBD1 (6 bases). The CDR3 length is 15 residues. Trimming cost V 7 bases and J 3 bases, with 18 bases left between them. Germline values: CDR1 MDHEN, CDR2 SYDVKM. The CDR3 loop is CASNPSGARHYGYTF. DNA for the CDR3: TGTGCCAGCAACCCTTCAGGGGCCCGACACTATGGCTACACCTTC.

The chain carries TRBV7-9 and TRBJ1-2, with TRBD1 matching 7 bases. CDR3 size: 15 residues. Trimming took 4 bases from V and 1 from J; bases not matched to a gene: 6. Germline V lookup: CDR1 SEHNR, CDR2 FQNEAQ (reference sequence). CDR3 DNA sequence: TGTGCCAGCAGCTCGCCGGGACAGTATAACTATGGCTACACCTTC. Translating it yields CASSSPGQYNYGYTF. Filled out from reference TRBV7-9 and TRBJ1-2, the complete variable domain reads DTGVSQNPRHKITKRGQNVTFRCDPISEHNRLYWYRQTLGQGPEFLTYFQNEAQLEKSRLLSDRFSAERPKGSFSTLEIQRTEQGDSAMYLCASSSPGQYNYGYTFGSGTRLTVV.

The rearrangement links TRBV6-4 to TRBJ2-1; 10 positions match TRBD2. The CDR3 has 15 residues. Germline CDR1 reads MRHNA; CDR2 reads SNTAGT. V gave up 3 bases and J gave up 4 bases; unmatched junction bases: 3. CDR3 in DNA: TGTGCCAGCAGTGAAGCGGGGGGGCTATACAATGAGCAGTTCTTC. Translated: CASSEAGGLYNEQFF.

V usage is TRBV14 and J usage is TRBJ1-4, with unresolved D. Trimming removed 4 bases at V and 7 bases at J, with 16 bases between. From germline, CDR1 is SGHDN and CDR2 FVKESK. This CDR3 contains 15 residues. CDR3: CASSLLARRGEKLFF. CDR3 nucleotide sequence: TGTGCCAGCAGCCTTCTGGCCCGGCGGGGTGAAAAACTGTTTTTT.

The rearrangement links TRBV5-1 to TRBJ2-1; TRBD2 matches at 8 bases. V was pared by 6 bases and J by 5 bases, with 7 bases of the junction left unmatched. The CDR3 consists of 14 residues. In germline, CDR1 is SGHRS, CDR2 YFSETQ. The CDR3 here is CASTPGGPDNEQFF. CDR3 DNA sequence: TGCGCCAGCACACCGGGGGGGCCGGACAATGAGCAGTTCTTC.

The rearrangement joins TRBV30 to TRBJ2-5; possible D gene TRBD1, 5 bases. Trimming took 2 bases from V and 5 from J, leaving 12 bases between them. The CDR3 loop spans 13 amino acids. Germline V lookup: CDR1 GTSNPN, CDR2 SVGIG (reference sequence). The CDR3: CAWSRAGRETQYF. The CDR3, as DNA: TGTGCCTGGAGTCGGGCAGGGCGGGAGACCCAGTACTTC.

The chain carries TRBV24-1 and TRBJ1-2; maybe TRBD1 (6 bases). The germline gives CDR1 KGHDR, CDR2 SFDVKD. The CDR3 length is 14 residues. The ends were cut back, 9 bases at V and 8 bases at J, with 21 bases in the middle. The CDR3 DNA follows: TGTGCCACCCCCCCCTCACAGGGTAATCACGGCTACACCTTC. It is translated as CATPPSQGNHGYTF.

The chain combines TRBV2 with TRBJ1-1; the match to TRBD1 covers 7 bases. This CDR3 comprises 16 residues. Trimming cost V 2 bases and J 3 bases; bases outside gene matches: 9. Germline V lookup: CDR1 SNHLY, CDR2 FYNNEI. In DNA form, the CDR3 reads TGTGCCAGCAGTGAAAGGTCAGGGGGGAGGCACACTGAAGCTTTCTTT. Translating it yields CASSERSGGRHTEAFF.

CDR3 sequence (DNA): TGTGCCAGCAGCCAAGGGGGGCAGGGGGCTCAGGCCAGCAATCAGCCCCAGCATTTT. Encoded protein: CASSQGGQGAQASNQPQHF. The chain links TRBV4-2 to TRBJ1-5, with TRBD1 matching over 8 bases. From germline, CDR1 is LGHNA and CDR2 YNFKEQ. The CDR3 covers 19 residues. Germline trimming cut 1 base from V and 1 base from J; bases unmatched to any gene: 12.

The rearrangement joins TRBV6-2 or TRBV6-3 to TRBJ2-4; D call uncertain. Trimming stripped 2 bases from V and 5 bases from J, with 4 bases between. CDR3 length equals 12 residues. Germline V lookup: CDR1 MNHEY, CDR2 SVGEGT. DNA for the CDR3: TGTGCCAGCAGTTACAGGGAAAACATTCAGTACTTC. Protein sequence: CASSYRENIQYF.

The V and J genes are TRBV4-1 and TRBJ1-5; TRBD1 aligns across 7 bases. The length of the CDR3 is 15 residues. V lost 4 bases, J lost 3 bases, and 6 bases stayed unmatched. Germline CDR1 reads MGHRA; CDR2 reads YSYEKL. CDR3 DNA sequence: TGCGCCAGCAGCCCAGGACAGGTTTCCAATCAGCCCCAGCATTTT. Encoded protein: CASSPGQVSNQPQHF.

The CDR3 is CAYIPRPPLGEKLFF. The CDR3 nucleotides are TGTGCCTACATACCTCGCCCTCCCCTAGGAGAAAAACTGTTTTTT. This chain links TRBV30 with TRBJ1-4; D call uncertain. Per germline, CDR1 GTSNPN and CDR2 SVGIG (reference sequence). V lost 7 bases, J lost 8 bases, and 23 bases lay in between. The CDR3 covers 15 residues.

CDR3 loop: CASSLSDLTEAFF. Here the CDR3 DNA reads TGTGCCAGCAGCCTTTCGGACTTGACTGAAGCTTTCTTT. The chain employs TRBV3-1 (or the pseudogene TRBV3-2) and TRBJ1-1; D is unclear. Trimming cost V 4 bases and J 5 bases, with 11 bases left between them. Germline lookup yields CDR1 LGHDT and CDR2 YNNKEL (reference sequence). The CDR3 loop spans 13 amino acids.

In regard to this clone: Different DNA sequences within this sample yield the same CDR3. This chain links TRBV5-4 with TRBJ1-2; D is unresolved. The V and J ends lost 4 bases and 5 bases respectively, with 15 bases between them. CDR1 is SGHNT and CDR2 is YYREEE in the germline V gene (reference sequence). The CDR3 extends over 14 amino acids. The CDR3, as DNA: TGTGCCAGCAGCCCCGCTCTGGTTGGGTATGGCTACACCTTC. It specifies CASSPALVGYGYTF.

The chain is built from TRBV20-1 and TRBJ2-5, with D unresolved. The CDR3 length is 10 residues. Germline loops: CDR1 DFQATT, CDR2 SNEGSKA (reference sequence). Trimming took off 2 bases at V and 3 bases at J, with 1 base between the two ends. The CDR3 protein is CSARKETQYF. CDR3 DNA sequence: TGCAGTGCTAGAAAAGAGACCCAGTACTTC.

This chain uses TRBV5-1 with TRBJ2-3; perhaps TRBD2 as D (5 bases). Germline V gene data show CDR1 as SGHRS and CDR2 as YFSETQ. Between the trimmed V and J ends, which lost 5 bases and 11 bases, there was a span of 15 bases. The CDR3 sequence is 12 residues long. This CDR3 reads CASRVLLAEQYF. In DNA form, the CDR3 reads TGCGCCAGCAGGGTGCTTCTAGCAGAGCAGTATTTT.

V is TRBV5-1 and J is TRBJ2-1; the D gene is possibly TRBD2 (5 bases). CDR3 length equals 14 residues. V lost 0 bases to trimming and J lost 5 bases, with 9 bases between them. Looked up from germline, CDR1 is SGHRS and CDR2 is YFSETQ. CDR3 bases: TGCGCCAGCAGCTTGGGGGAGATAAACAATGAGCAGTTCTTC. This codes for CASSLGEINNEQFF.

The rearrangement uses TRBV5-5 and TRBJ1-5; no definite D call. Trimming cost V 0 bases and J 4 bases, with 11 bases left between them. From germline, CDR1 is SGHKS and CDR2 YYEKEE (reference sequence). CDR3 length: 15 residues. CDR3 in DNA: TGTGCCAGCAGCTTGGACCCGGTCCGAAATCAGCCCCAGCATTTT. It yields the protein CASSLDPVRNQPQHF.

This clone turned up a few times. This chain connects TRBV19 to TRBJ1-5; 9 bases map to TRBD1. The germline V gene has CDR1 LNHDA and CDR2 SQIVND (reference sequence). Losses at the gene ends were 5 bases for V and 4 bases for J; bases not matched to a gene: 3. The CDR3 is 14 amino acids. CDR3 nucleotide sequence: TGTGCCAGTAGTGTACAGGGGGCGAATCAGCCCCAGCATTTT. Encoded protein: CASSVQGANQPQHF.

The CDR3 DNA follows: TGTGCCTGGAATCCATTGACCCGAAACACCATATATTTT. It specifies CAWNPLTRNTIYF. This chain connects TRBV30 to TRBJ1-3, with no clear D. Germline assignment: CDR1 GTSNPN and CDR2 SVGIG (reference sequence). CDR3 length equals 13 residues. V was pared by 4 bases and J by 5 bases, with 12 bases between.

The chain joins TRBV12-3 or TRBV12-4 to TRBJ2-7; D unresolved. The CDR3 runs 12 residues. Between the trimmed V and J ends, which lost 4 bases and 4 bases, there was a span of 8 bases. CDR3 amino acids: CASSSTEYEQYF. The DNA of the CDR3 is TGTGCCAGCAGTTCGACTGAATACGAGCAGTACTTC.

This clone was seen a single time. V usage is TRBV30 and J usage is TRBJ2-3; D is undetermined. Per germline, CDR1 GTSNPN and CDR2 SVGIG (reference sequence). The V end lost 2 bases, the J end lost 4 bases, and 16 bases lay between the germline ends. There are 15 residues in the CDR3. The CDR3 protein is CAWSIPGPTSDTQYF. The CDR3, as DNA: TGTGCCTGGAGTATTCCGGGTCCAACGTCAGATACGCAGTATTTT.

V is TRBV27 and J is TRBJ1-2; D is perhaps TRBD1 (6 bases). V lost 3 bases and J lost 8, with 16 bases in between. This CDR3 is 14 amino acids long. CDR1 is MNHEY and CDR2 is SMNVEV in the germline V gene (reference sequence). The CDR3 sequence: CASSLLGGVEGYTF. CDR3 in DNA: TGTGCCAGCAGTTTGTTAGGGGGAGTAGAAGGCTACACCTTC.